Each of the 5 T cell receptor beta chains below was sequenced from the same sample in a study of cytomegalovirus exposure and HLA in healthy donors. Researchers ran the PCR with 60 Vbeta and 13 Jbeta primers. TCRdb's table, derived via immunoSEQ multiplex PCR, lists solely in-frame clones and lacks some. The sample table sets out 150,000 to 250,000 clones. What was sequenced was PBMCs. The receptors were gathered from a boy younger than 18 in good health and CMV-seronegative.

In the case of this clone: Mismatch with germline at one junction end may stem from a read error. The V gene is TRBV28, the J gene TRBJ1-6, with D uncertain. CDR3 length: 15 residues. Germline assignment: CDR1 MDHEN and CDR2 SYDVKM. This CDR3 is CAISPPSSYNSPLHF. In DNA form, the CDR3 reads TGTGCCATCAGTCCCCCTAGCTCCTATAATTCACCCCTCCACTTT.

The rearrangement joins TRBV7-9 to TRBJ1-3, with D tentatively TRBD1 (5 bases). The CDR3 is 14 residues long. CDR1 and CDR2 from the germline V gene are SEHNR and FQNEAQ (reference sequence). V lost 3 bases and J lost 5, with 11 bases in between. The CDR3 region is CASSLSGLRNTIYF. CDR3 nucleotides: TGTGCCAGCAGCTTGTCAGGGCTTAGAAACACCATATATTTT.

This chain links TRBV5-8 with TRBJ2-3; D unresolved. The V gene lost 4 bases and the J gene lost 3 bases, with 15 bases spanning the gap. The CDR3 runs 15 residues. Germline loops: CDR1 SGHTS, CDR2 YDEGEE. The CDR3 nucleotides read TGTGCCAGCAGCCCTCCCGTAGAGGATACAGATACGCAGTATTTT. It is translated as CASSPPVEDTDTQYF.

This rearrangement joins TRBV9 to TRBJ1-2; tentatively, D is TRBD1 (5 bases). This CDR3 is 14 amino acids long. In germline, CDR1 is SGDLS, CDR2 YYNGEE. The V gene lost 1 base and the J gene lost 0 bases, with 7 bases spanning the gap. CDR3 sequence (DNA): TGTGCCAGCAGCGTAACAGGAGCTAACTATGGCTACACCTTC. Translated: CASSVTGANYGYTF.

The chain is built from TRBV4-1 and TRBJ2-7, with D maybe TRBD2 (6 bases). Trimming removed 3 bases at V and 3 bases at J, with 15 bases between. Looked up from germline, CDR1 is MGHRA and CDR2 is YSYEKL. The CDR3 totals 15 residues. The CDR3 reads CASSHGGGADYEQYF. In DNA, the CDR3 is TGCGCCAGCAGCCATGGAGGCGGGGCCGACTACGAGCAGTACTTC.